These 27 T cell receptor beta chains were all obtained from the same sample, sequenced in a study of OX40 agonist ivuxolimab in advanced cancers. Here immunoSEQ multiplex PCR was the method, and the copy in TCRdb shows in-frame clones only, minus some. The sample includes 60,000 to 80,000 clones, over 80% of them seen just once. The specimen comprised CD4+ or CD8+ T cells sorted from blood, sampled in a trial of the OX40 agonist ivuxolimab. All receptors derive from an adult with an advanced solid tumor such as melanoma, head and neck, liver or kidney cancer.

The J gene is TRBJ2-3, the V gene TRBV7-2; 10 bases fit TRBD1. This CDR3 has 14 residues. The J segment lost 4 bases and the V segment lost 5 bases, leaving 3 bases of the junction unmatched. Germline assignment: CDR1 SGHTA and CDR2 FQGNSA. The CDR3 spells CASSTGQGADTQYF. The CDR3 bases are TGTGCCAGCAGCACTGGACAGGGGGCAGATACGCAGTATTTT.

This clone occurred a few times. An end of the junction differs from the germline gene, which may be a read error. CDR3 sequence: CAISVGEYSNQPQHF. DNA for the CDR3: TGTGCCATCAGTGTCGGAGAGTATAGCAATCAGCCCCAGCATTTT. This chain uses TRBV6-6 with TRBJ1-5; D gene ambiguous. This CDR3 is 15 amino acids long. CDR1 MNHNY and CDR2 SVGAGI come from the germline V gene (reference sequence).

The rearrangement uses TRBV2 and TRBJ2-1; 11 bases map to TRBD2. The germline V gene has CDR1 SNHLY and CDR2 FYNNEI. V lost 4 bases, J lost 3 bases, and 11 bases stayed unmatched. This CDR3 contains 18 residues. CDR3 protein: CASSGIRTGTSGYNEQFF. The CDR3 region has the DNA TGTGCCAGCAGTGGGATACGAACCGGGACTAGCGGCTACAATGAGCAGTTCTTC.

This clone was recorded once. This chain joins TRBV27 and TRBJ2-5, with TRBD1 identical over 8 bases. V shed 0 bases, J shed 5 bases, and the junction held 5 bases outside the gene matches. This CDR3 contains 15 residues. Per germline, CDR1 MNHEY and CDR2 SMNVEV (reference sequence). The chain's CDR3 is CASSLSTGGRETQYF. In DNA, the CDR3 is TGTGCCAGCAGTTTATCAACAGGGGGAAGGGAGACCCAGTACTTC.

This rearrangement joins TRBV5-6 to TRBJ2-7; 8 positions agree with TRBD2. Trimming took 2 bases from V and 1 from J; bases not matched to a gene: 2. The CDR3 is made up of 14 amino acids. Germline V CDR1 and CDR2: SGHDT, YYEEEE. The CDR3: CASSFGTRSYEQYF. CDR3 in DNA: TGTGCCAGCAGCTTCGGGACTAGGTCCTACGAGCAGTACTTC.

The chain is built from TRBV15 and TRBJ1-2, with D perhaps TRBD1 (5 bases). Germline V gene sequence: CDR1 LNHNV, CDR2 YYDKDF (reference sequence). The CDR3 totals 15 residues. Trimming removed 0 bases at V and 6 bases at J, with 14 bases between. The DNA for the CDR3 is TGTGCCACCAGCAGAGATCATCGGGGGGTGGATGGCTACACCTTC. Encoded protein: CATSRDHRGVDGYTF.

The gene calls are TRBV19 and TRBJ2-1, with 9 nucleotides matching TRBD2. This CDR3 contains 17 residues. The V gene end was trimmed by 3 bases and the J gene end by 2 bases; junction bases not matched to a gene: 8. The germline gives CDR1 LNHDA, CDR2 SQIVND (reference sequence). Written as DNA, the CDR3 is TGTGCCAGTAGTATTCCCGTACTAGCGGGCACCTACAATGAGCAGTTCTTC. Its translation: CASSIPVLAGTYNEQFF.

This clone was found once. This rearrangement joins TRBV7-2 to TRBJ2-1; D is uncertain. The ends were cut back, 6 bases at V and 0 bases at J, with 9 bases in the middle. The CDR3 runs 14 residues. Germline assignment: CDR1 SGHTA and CDR2 FQGNSA. The CDR3 nucleotides read TGTGCCAGCAGGCACCGCGACTCCTACAATGAGCAGTTCTTC. Translation gives CASRHRDSYNEQFF.

V gene TRBV9 combines with J gene TRBJ2-4, with D perhaps matching TRBD1 or TRBD2 (7 bases each). The V gene lost 1 base and the J gene lost 5 bases, with 22 bases spanning the gap. The length of the CDR3 is 18 residues. The germline V gene encodes CDR1 SGDLS and CDR2 YYNGEE. The CDR3 region has the DNA TGTGCCAGCAGCGTATACCCCTTTGTCAGGGGGGGTGAAAACATTCAGTACTTC. Its translation: CASSVYPFVRGGENIQYF.

The CDR3 here is CASSQGSGGGELFF. CDR3 nucleotides: TGCGCCAGCAGCCAAGGCTCTGGAGGCGGGGAGCTGTTTTTT. The rearrangement joins TRBV4-3 to TRBJ2-2; D possibly corresponds to TRBD2 (5 bases). Trimming stripped 1 base from V and 7 bases from J, with 10 bases between. CDR1 LGHNA and CDR2 YSLEER come from the germline V gene. The CDR3 has 14 amino acids.

J is TRBJ2-3 and V is TRBV29-1; unclear D gene. The germline V gene has CDR1 SQVTM and CDR2 ANQGSEA. V was pared by 3 bases and J by 3 bases, with 10 bases between. The CDR3 extends over 13 amino acids. CDR3 protein: CSVDQQQTDTQYF. CDR3 nucleotides: TGCAGCGTTGACCAGCAGCAAACAGATACGCAGTATTTT.

This clone was detected only once. The rearrangement uses TRBV11-2 and TRBJ2-7; no definite D call. The CDR3 totals 15 residues. Between the trimmed V and J ends, which lost 0 bases and 2 bases, there was a span of 11 bases. CDR1 SGHAT and CDR2 FQNNGV come from the germline V gene. CDR3 DNA: TGTGCCAGCAGCTTAGATCGTTTCACTGCCTACGAGCAGTACTTC. It encodes CASSLDRFTAYEQYF.

The rearrangement links TRBV5-1 to TRBJ2-5; D gene unclear. In germline, CDR1 is SGHRS, CDR2 YFSETQ. Trimming removed 0 bases from V and 1 base from J, with 7 bases in between. The CDR3 covers 14 residues. This CDR3 reads CASSLDKIQETQYF. In DNA form, the CDR3 reads TGCGCCAGCAGCTTGGACAAGATCCAAGAGACCCAGTACTTC.

This clone showed up just a few times. The rearrangement joins TRBV18 to TRBJ1-5; possible D gene TRBD1, 5 bases. Deletions cut 3 bases from V and 8 bases from J, with 14 bases between. The CDR3 is 14 residues long. Germline V gives CDR1 KGHSH, CDR2 LQKENI. CDR3 residues: CASSPGLQVEPQHF. For the CDR3, the DNA is TGTGCCAGCTCACCCGGGCTACAGGTTGAGCCCCAGCATTTT.

This clone was recorded once. The genes are TRBV7-2 and TRBJ1-5; D is unresolved. The CDR3 is 15 amino acids. V lost 2 bases, J lost 0 bases, and 8 bases lay in between. Looked up from germline, CDR1 is SGHTA and CDR2 is FQGNSA. This chain's CDR3 is CASSLLRYSNQPQHF. CDR3 bases: TGTGCCAGCAGCTTACTTCGGTATAGCAATCAGCCCCAGCATTTT.

The chain is built from TRBV2 and TRBJ2-7; 9 bases align to TRBD2. This CDR3 is built from 18 residues. The germline CDR1 and CDR2 sequences are SNHLY and FYNNEI. Trimming removed 1 base from V and 0 bases from J; junction bases left unmatched: 10. In DNA form, the CDR3 reads TGTGCCAGCAGTGAAGGAGGGATAGCGGGGGACAGCTCCTACGAGCAGTACGTC. Its protein product is CASSEGGIAGDSSYEQYV.

This CDR3 is CASSSATRYNEQFF. The CDR3 DNA reads TGCGCCAGCAGCTCCGCTACTAGATACAATGAGCAGTTCTTC. J is TRBJ2-1 and V is TRBV5-1; TRBD2 might be the D (5 bases). The CDR3 runs 14 residues. Trimming cost V 3 bases and J 4 bases, with 11 bases left between them. Germline V lookup: CDR1 SGHRS, CDR2 YFSETQ.

V usage is TRBV7-2 and J usage is TRBJ2-1; the match to TRBD2 covers 8 bases. The length of the CDR3 is 15 residues. V shed 5 bases and J 5 bases; nucleotides not matched to a gene: 8. Germline CDR1 reads SGHTA; CDR2 reads FQGNSA. This CDR3 reads CASSPGRGADNEQFF. In DNA form, the CDR3 reads TGTGCCAGCAGCCCAGGGCGGGGGGCAGACAATGAGCAGTTCTTC.

This rearrangement joins TRBV7-2 to TRBJ1-5, with D hard to call. Trimming stripped 1 base from V and 5 bases from J, with 6 bases between. Per the germline V gene, CDR1 is SGHTA and CDR2 is FQGNSA. The CDR3 has 13 amino acids. The chain's CDR3 is CASSLESDQPQHF. The CDR3 nucleotides are TGTGCCAGCAGCTTAGAGAGTGATCAGCCCCAGCATTTT.

The chain uses TRBV11-3 and TRBJ2-1; 10 bases align to TRBD2. Germline V gene data show CDR1 as SGHNT and CDR2 as YENEEA. The CDR3 has 16 residues. With V trimmed by 1 base and J by 3 bases, 3 bases remained unmatched. This CDR3 reads CASSLGVAGGYNEQFF. The DNA for the CDR3 is TGTGCCAGCAGCTTAGGGGTAGCGGGAGGCTACAATGAGCAGTTCTTC.

The V gene is TRBV28, the J gene TRBJ2-5, with 8 bases matching TRBD1. CDR1 and CDR2 from the germline V gene are MDHEN and SYDVKM. The CDR3 covers 10 residues. Trimming cost V 5 bases and J 14 bases; bases outside gene matches: 4. The DNA of the CDR3 is TGTGCCAGCAGTCAACAGGGGGTCTACTTC. It encodes CASSQQGVYF.

This rearrangement joins TRBV28 to TRBJ2-5, with D perhaps TRBD1 or TRBD2 (6 bases each). The J call may be in error: the DNA end matches TRBJ2-7 better. The CDR3 contains 13 residues. Germline loops: CDR1 MDHEN, CDR2 SYDVKM. This chain's CDR3 is CASLPQGLYEQYF. The CDR3 DNA reads as TGTGCCAGTCTACCACAGGGACTGTACGAGCAGTACTTC.

This clone was seen only a few times. J is TRBJ2-1 and V is TRBV7-8, with D possibly TRBD2 on 5 matching bases. The CDR3 is 17 residues long. Per germline, CDR1 SGHVS and CDR2 FQNEAQ. Trimming shortened V by 5 bases and J by 0 bases, and 17 bases separated the two germline ends. CDR3 protein: CASSLPSGRDSYNEQFF. Here the CDR3 DNA reads TGTGCCAGCAGCCTCCCCAGCGGAAGGGACTCCTACAATGAGCAGTTCTTC.

The chain is built from TRBV7-8 and TRBJ2-5; 8 bases map to TRBD1. The J call is doubtful: the DNA matches TRBJ2-7 better. CDR3 length: 13 amino acids. Germline V gene lookup returns CDR1 SGHVS and CDR2 FQNEAQ. The CDR3 sequence: CASWTGNHHEQYF. DNA for the CDR3: TGTGCCAGCTGGACAGGGAACCACCACGAGCAGTACTTC.

The V call is TRBV5-1, the J call TRBJ1-5; D call uncertain. V lost 4 bases and J 0 bases, leaving 8 bases between the germline ends. CDR1 and CDR2 from the germline V gene are SGHRS and YFSETQ. CDR3 length: 14 amino acids. CDR3 sequence (DNA): TGCGCCAGCAGCCCGGTAGATAGCAATCAGCCCCAGCATTTT. Translating it yields CASSPVDSNQPQHF.

The J gene is TRBJ1-1, the V gene TRBV6-5; TRBD1 might be the D (5 bases). CDR1 MNHEY and CDR2 SVGAGI come from the germline V gene. Trimming took 1 base from V and 5 from J, leaving 11 bases between them. CDR3 size: 14 residues. The CDR3 DNA reads TGTGCCAGCAGTTACTACCTTGGGGGTACTGAAGCTTTCTTT. Translation gives CASSYYLGGTEAFF.

Notes on this clone: The conserved closing phenylalanine or tryptophan is absent in this CDR3, likely reflecting a read error. The CDR3 sequence: CASNHLGPTYEQYL. The CDR3 region has the DNA TGTGCCAGCAACCACCTAGGGCCTACCTACGAGCAGTACCTC. V usage is TRBV6-5 and J usage is TRBJ2-7; D unresolved. The CDR3 covers 14 residues. Germline loops: CDR1 MNHEY, CDR2 SVGAGI. Trimming pared 7 bases from V and 2 bases from J, leaving 15 bases between.